This T cell receptor beta chain came from a study of immune heterogeneity within non-small cell lung tumors. Template input, which was bulk tumor genomic DNA, totaled 600 ng per sample. Surgical sampling yielded several biopsies per primary tumor (spaced far apart). Untreated, newly diagnosed non-small cell lung cancer patients underwent curative surgery. Multiplex PCR was performed with 32 V and 13 J primers, and it amplified TCR beta CDR3. TCRdb reprocessed the multiplex PCR reads with MiXCR, giving one entry per CDR3 protein. Here the sample spans 2,000 or so distinct CDR3 sequences, around 22% being singletons. By proportion, this clonotype is medium-sized (0.01 to 0.1%). The sequenced sample was lung tumor tissue. The receptor's source is a woman aged 45-60 years with non-small cell lung cancer.

CDR3 sequence (DNA): TGTGCCTCCGCCCGGGACTTGAGGGGTGAGCAGTTCTTC. Amino acid sequence: CASARDLRGEQFF. The chain employs TRBV30 and TRBJ2-1, with a weak D call TRBD2 (6 bases). The CDR3 extends over 13 amino acids. CDR1 is GTSNPN, CDR2 SVGIG, per germline (reference sequence). V lost 7 bases and J 9 bases, leaving 19 bases between the germline ends. The full variable domain, with the rest looked up from reference TRBV30 and TRBJ2-1, is SQTIHQWPATLVQPVGSPLSLECTVEGTSNPNLYWYRQAAGRGLQLLFYSVGIGQISSEVPQNLSASRPQDRQFILSSKKLLLSDSGFYLCASARDLRGEQFFGPGTRLTVL.